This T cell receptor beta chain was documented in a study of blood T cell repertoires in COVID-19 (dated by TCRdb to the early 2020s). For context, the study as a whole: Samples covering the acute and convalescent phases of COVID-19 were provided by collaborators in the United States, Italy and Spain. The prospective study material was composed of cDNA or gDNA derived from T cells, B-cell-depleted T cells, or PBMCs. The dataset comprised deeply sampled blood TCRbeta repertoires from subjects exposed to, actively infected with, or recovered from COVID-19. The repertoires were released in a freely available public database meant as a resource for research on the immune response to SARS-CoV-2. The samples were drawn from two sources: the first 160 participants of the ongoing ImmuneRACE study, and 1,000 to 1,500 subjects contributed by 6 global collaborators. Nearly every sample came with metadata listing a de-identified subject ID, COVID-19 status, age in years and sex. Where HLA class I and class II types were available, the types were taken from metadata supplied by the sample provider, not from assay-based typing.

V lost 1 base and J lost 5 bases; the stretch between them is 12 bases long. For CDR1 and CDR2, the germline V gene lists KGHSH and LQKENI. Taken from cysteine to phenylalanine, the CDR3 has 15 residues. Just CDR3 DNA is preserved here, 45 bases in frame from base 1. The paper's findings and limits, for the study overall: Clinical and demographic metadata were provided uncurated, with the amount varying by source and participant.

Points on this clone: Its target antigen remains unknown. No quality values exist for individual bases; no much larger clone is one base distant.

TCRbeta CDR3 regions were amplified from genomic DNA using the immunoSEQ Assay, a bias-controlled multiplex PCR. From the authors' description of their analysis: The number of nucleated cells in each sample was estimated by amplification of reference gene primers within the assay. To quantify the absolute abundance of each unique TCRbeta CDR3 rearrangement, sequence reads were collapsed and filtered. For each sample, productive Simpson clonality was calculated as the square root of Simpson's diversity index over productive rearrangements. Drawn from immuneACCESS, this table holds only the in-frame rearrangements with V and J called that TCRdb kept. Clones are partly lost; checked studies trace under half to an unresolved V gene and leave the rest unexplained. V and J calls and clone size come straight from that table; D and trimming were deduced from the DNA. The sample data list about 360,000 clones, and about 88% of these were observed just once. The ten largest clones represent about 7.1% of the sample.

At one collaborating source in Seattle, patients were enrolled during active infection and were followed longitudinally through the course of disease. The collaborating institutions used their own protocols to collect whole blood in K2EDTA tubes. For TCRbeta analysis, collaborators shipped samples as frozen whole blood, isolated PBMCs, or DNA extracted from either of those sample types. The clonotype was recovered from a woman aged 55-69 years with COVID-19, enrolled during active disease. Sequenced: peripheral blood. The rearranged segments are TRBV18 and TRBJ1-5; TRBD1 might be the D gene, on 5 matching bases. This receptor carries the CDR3 CASSPLTVSDQPQHF. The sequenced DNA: TGTGCCAGCTCACCACTGACAGTTTCCGATCAGCCCCAGCATTTT.